These 19 T cell receptor beta chains were all obtained from the same sample, sequenced in a study of beta chain features in type 1 diabetes. Expressed TCRB transcripts got sequenced, as all isolated RNA was reverse transcribed. TCRdb's table, derived via immunoSEQ multiplex PCR, lists solely in-frame clones and lacks some. The sample lists 130,000 to 150,000 clones; roughly 48% were seen once. Sequenced material: Tregs from blood. The receptors originated from a man aged 18 to 29 in good health.

This clone was observed once. V usage is TRBV10-3 and J usage is TRBJ2-7; TRBD1 matches 8 bases. V dropped 4 bases and J dropped 2; count of bases not matched to a gene: 7. Germline V lookup: CDR1 ENHRY, CDR2 SYGVKD. There are 15 residues in the CDR3. CDR3 coding DNA: TGTGCCATCAGTGGACAGGGGATGGGAACCTACGAGCAGTACTTC. This translates into CAISGQGMGTYEQYF.

The chain combines TRBV5-6 with TRBJ1-5; maybe TRBD1 (5 bases). The CDR3 totals 13 residues. CDR1 is SGHDT, CDR2 YYEEEE, per germline. The V end was cut by 7 bases, the J end by 2 bases, with 10 bases between. The CDR3 bases are TGTGCCAGCCGGGGGTTATGCAATCAGCCCCAGCATTTT. Encoded protein: CASRGLCNQPQHF.

This chain joins TRBV9 and TRBJ2-7; D is perhaps TRBD2 (5 bases). The germline CDR1 and CDR2 sequences are SGDLS and YYNGEE. This CDR3 region has 16 residues. V shed 9 bases and J shed 0 bases, with 22 bases lying between them. CDR3 sequence reads: CATSPSPRANSYEQYF. The DNA of the CDR3 is TGTGCCACCTCCCCCTCGCCGAGGGCAAACTCCTACGAGCAGTACTTC.

The chain links TRBV6-6 to TRBJ2-5; unclear D gene. V lost 5 bases to trimming and J lost 0 bases, with 13 bases between them. Germline V gene data show CDR1 as MNHNY and CDR2 as SVGAGI (reference sequence). The CDR3 runs to 15 residues. CDR3 bases: TGTGCCAGCAGTCACGCTCGGGTTTACCAAGAGACCCAGTACTTC. It codes for CASSHARVYQETQYF.

A word on this clone: The sample has other DNA sequences that encode this CDR3 too. V usage is TRBV10-3 and J usage is TRBJ2-7; perhaps TRBD2 as D (6 bases). The CDR3 covers 12 residues. The germline V gene has CDR1 ENHRY and CDR2 SYGVKD. Trimming took 5 bases from V and 2 from J, leaving 7 bases between them. CDR3 in amino acids: CAISPGAYEQYF. CDR3 sequence (DNA): TGTGCCATCAGTCCGGGGGCCTACGAGCAGTACTTC.

The chain is built from TRBV9 and TRBJ2-3, with 10 nucleotides matching TRBD2. The V segment lost 1 base and the J segment 1 base; nucleotides outside the gene matches: 0. The CDR3 has 15 amino acids. In germline, CDR1 is SGDLS, CDR2 YYNGEE. The CDR3: CASSVLAGGTDTQYF. The DNA for the CDR3 is TGTGCCAGCAGCGTACTAGCGGGGGGCACAGATACGCAGTATTTT.

The chain carries TRBV19 and TRBJ2-3; the D gene is possibly TRBD2 (6 bases). The CDR3 length is 14 residues. The germline V and J ends were trimmed by 2 bases and 3 bases, with 9 bases remaining between them. The V gene's germline CDR1 is LNHDA and CDR2 SQIVND (reference sequence). Here the CDR3 DNA reads TGTGCCAGTAGTATATTACTAGCAACAGATACGCAGTATTTT. The encoded protein is CASSILLATDTQYF.

Worth noting for this clone: The identical CDR3 is also encoded by other nucleotide sequences in the sample. V gene TRBV18 combines with J gene TRBJ2-5; 7 nucleotides align to TRBD1. The CDR3 contains 14 residues. V shed 3 bases, J shed 3 bases, and the junction held 4 bases outside the gene matches. Germline CDR1 KGHSH, CDR2 LQKENI. The CDR3 reads CASSPSGTEETQYF. CDR3 in DNA: TGTGCCAGCTCACCTTCCGGGACAGAAGAGACCCAGTACTTC.

This clone was counted between two and nine times. This chain joins TRBV15 and TRBJ2-1; 9 positions match TRBD1. This CDR3 contains 15 residues. V trimming: 0 bases; J trimming: 9 bases; junction bases outside the gene matches: 6. In germline, CDR1 is LNHNV, CDR2 YYDKDF (reference sequence). The CDR3 DNA sequence: TGTGCCACCAGCAGAGATAAACAGGGGGCGACTGAGCAGTTCTTC. It is translated as CATSRDKQGATEQFF.

The chain combines TRBV9 with TRBJ1-5, with D unresolved. Trimming pared 1 base from V and 1 base from J, leaving 3 bases between. Per germline, CDR1 SGDLS and CDR2 YYNGEE. CDR3 length: 13 residues. CDR3 DNA sequence: TGTGCCAGCAGCGTATCGAGCAATCAGCCCCAGCATTTT. Protein: CASSVSSNQPQHF.

V usage is TRBV4-3 and J usage is TRBJ2-5; 10 bases are a match to TRBD2. The J call may be incorrect, as the DNA end agrees better with TRBJ2-7. Germline CDR1 and CDR2: LGHNA and YSLEER. The CDR3 spans 17 residues. The CDR3 bases are TGCGCCAGCAGCCAAGTAGGGGGTAGCGGGAGGTTTGGCGAGCAGTACTTC. As protein: CASSQVGGSGRFGEQYF.

This sequence joins TRBV2 and TRBJ2-7; tentative D call: TRBD1 (6 bases). V gave up 6 bases and J gave up 3 bases, with 12 bases separating them. In germline, CDR1 is SNHLY, CDR2 FYNNEI. The CDR3 spans 13 residues. CDR3: CASRRTVDYEQYF. DNA for the CDR3: TGTGCCAGCAGACGGACAGTCGACTACGAGCAGTACTTC. Full variable domain (missing parts from reference TRBV2 and TRBJ2-7): EPEVTQTPSHQVTQMGQEVILRCVPISNHLYFYWYRQILGQKVEFLVSFYNNEISEKSEIFDDQFSVERPDGSNFTLKIRSTKLEDSAMYFCASRRTVDYEQYFGPGTRLTVT.

This clone has only a few counts. V is TRBV9 and J is TRBJ2-7; weak D call: TRBD1 (6 bases). Germline CDR1 is SGDLS and CDR2 is YYNGEE. The V gene lost 0 bases and the J gene lost 2 bases, with 9 bases spanning the gap. This CDR3 is built from 14 residues. This chain's CDR3 is CASSVAGDTYEQYF. CDR3 nucleotide sequence: TGTGCCAGCAGCGTAGCAGGGGACACCTACGAGCAGTACTTC.

The rearrangement joins TRBV4-1 to TRBJ1-2; D not certain. The CDR3 has 17 amino acids. V dropped 1 base and J dropped 3 bases, with 18 bases sitting between them. The germline gives CDR1 MGHRA, CDR2 YSYEKL. The CDR3 spells CASSQGKLGPYDYGYTF. The CDR3 nucleotides are TGCGCCAGCAGCCAAGGGAAGTTGGGCCCCTACGACTATGGCTACACCTTC.

This sequence joins TRBV5-5 and TRBJ2-3, with D unclear. Looked up from germline, CDR1 is SGHKS and CDR2 is YYEKEE (reference sequence). The CDR3 is made up of 11 amino acids. Trimming pared 4 bases from V and 6 bases from J, leaving 6 bases between. This chain's CDR3 is CASSPADTQYF. The CDR3 coding sequence is TGTGCCAGCAGCCCCGCGGATACGCAGTATTTT. Full variable domain (rest looked up from reference TRBV5-5 and TRBJ2-3): DAGVTQSPTHLIKTRGQQVTLRCSPISGHKSVSWYQQVLGQGPQFIFQYYEKEERGRGNFPDRFSARQFPNYSSELNVNALLLGDSALYLCASSPADTQYFGPGTRLTVL.

The sample holds a few counts of this clone. The rearrangement links TRBV18 to TRBJ1-1; 10 bases match TRBD1. Germline V CDR1 and CDR2: KGHSH, LQKENI. After removal of 8 bases from V and 6 bases from J, the junction contained 9 bases not matched to a gene. This CDR3 is 14 amino acids long. CDR3 region: CASTIGTGAAEAFF. The CDR3 DNA is TGTGCCAGCACTATTGGGACAGGGGCGGCTGAAGCTTTCTTT.

The chain combines TRBV30 with TRBJ2-2; 7 bases are a match to TRBD1. This CDR3 is 15 amino acids long. Looked up from germline, CDR1 is GTSNPN and CDR2 is SVGIG (reference sequence). V lost 4 bases to trimming and J lost 6 bases; unmatched junction nucleotides: 11. The DNA of the CDR3 is TGTGCCTGGATAGACAGGGTGAGGTCCGCCGGGGAGCTGTTTTTT. Amino acid sequence: CAWIDRVRSAGELFF.

This clone was recorded a few times. The chain couples TRBV29-1 to TRBJ1-1; no clear D gene. Germline CDR1 and CDR2: SQVTM and ANQGSEA. The ends were cut back, 1 base at V and 1 base at J, with 7 bases in the middle. The length of the CDR3 is 13 residues. The CDR3 sequence: CSVEVAPNTEAFF. In DNA, the CDR3 is TGCAGCGTTGAAGTGGCACCGAACACTGAAGCTTTCTTT.

There are a few counts of this clone. The rearrangement uses TRBV18 and TRBJ2-5, with 12 bases identical to TRBD2. The J call is in doubt because the DNA end fits TRBJ2-7 better. Germline loops: CDR1 KGHSH, CDR2 LQKENI. The CDR3 extends over 14 amino acids. The CDR3 nucleotides read TGTGCCAGCTCTACTAGCGGGAGGCTCTACGAGCAGTACTTC. This encodes CASSTSGRLYEQYF.